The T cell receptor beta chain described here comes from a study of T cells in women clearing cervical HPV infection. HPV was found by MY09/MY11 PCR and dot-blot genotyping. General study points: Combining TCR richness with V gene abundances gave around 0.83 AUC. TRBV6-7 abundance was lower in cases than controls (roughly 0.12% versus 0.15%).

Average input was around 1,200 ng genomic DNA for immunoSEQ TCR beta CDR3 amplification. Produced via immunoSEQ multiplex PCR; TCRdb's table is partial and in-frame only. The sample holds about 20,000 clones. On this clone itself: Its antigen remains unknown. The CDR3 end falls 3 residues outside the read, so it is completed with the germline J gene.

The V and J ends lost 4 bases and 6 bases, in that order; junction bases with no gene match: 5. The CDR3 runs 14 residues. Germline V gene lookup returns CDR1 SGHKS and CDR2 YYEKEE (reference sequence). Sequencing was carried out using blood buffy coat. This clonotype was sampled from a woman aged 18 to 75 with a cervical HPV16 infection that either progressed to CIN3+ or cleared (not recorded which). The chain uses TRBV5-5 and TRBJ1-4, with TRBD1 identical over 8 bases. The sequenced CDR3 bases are TGTGCCAGCAGCCGACAGGGGCGAGATGAAAAA. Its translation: CASSRQGRDEK. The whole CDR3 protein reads CASSRQGRDEKLFF.